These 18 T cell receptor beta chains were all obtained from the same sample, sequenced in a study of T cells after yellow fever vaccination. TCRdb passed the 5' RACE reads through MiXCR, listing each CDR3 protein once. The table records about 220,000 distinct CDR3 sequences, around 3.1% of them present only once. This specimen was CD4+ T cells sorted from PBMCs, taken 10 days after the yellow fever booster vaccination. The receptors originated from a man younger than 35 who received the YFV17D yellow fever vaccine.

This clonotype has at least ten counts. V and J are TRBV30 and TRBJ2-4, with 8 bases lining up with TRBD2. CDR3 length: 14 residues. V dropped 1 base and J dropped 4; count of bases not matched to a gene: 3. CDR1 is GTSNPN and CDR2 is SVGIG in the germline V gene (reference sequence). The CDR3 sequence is CAWSGSGGKNIQYF. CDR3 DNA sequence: TGTGCCTGGAGTGGTTCGGGGGGGAAAAACATTCAGTACTTC.

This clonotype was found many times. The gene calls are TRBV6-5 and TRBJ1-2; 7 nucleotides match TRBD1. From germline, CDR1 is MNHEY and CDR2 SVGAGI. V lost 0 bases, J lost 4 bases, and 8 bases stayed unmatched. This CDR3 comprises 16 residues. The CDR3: CASSYSRGGSSYGYTF. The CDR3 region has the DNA TGTGCCAGCAGTTACTCGAGAGGGGGCAGTAGCTATGGCTACACCTTC.

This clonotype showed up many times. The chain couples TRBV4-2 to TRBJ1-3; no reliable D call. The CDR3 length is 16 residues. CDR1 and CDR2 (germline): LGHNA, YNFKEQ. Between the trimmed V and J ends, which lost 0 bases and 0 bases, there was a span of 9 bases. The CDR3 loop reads CASSQDLSISGNTIYF. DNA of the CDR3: TGTGCCAGCAGCCAAGATCTTTCCATCTCTGGAAACACCATATATTTT.

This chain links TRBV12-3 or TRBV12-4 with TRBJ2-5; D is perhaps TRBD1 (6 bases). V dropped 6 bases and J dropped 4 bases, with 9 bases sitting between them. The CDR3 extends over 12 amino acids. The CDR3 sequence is CASRQQGETQYF. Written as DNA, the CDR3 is TGTGCCAGCAGACAACAGGGAGAGACCCAGTACTTC.

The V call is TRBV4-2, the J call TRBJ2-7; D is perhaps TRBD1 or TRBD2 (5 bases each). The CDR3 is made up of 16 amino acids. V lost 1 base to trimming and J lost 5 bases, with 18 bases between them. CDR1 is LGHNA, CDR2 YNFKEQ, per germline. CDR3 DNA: TGTGCCAGCAGCCAAGGCCCAGGGACCTCCGGCAACGAGCAGTACTTC. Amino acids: CASSQGPGTSGNEQYF.

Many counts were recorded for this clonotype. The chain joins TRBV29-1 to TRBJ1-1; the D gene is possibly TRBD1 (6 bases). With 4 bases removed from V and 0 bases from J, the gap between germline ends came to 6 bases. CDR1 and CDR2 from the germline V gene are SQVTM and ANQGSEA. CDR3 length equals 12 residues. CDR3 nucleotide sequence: TGCAGCGTTGGGACAGTGAACACTGAAGCTTTCTTT. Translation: CSVGTVNTEAFF.

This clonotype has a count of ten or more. The CDR3 DNA sequence: TGCGCCAGCGGGTACGTGAACACTGAAGCTTTCTTT. This sequence encodes CASGYVNTEAFF. The V and J genes are TRBV5-1 and TRBJ1-1; D is undetermined. V was pared by 7 bases and J by 0 bases, with 7 bases between. Germline assignment: CDR1 SGHRS and CDR2 YFSETQ. This CDR3 region has 12 residues.

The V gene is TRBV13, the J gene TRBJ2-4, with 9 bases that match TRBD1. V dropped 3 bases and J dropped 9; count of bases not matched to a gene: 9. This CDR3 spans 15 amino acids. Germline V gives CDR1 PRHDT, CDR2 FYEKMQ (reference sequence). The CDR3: CASSLGQGLLGIQYF. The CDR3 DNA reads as TGTGCCAGCAGCTTGGGACAGGGCCTACTGGGCATTCAGTACTTC.

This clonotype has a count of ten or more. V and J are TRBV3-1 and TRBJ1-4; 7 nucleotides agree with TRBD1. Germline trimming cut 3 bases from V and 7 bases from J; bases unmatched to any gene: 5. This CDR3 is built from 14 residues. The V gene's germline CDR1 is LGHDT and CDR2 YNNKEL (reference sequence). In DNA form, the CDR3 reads TGTGCCAGCAGCCACACCTCAGGGGGTGAAAAACTGTTTTTT. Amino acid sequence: CASSHTSGGEKLFF. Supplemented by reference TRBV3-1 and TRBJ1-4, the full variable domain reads DTAVSQTPKYLVTQMGNDKSIKCEQNLGHDTMYWYKQDSKKFLKIMFSYNNKELIINETVPNRFSPKSPDKAHLNLHINSLELGDSAVYFCASSHTSGGEKLFFGSGTQLSVL.

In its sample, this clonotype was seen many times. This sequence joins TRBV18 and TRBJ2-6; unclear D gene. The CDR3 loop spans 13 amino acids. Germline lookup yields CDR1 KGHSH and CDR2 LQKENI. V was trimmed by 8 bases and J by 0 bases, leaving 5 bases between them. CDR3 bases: TGTGCCAGCCTAAACTCTGGGGCCAACGTCCTGACTTTC. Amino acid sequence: CASLNSGANVLTF.

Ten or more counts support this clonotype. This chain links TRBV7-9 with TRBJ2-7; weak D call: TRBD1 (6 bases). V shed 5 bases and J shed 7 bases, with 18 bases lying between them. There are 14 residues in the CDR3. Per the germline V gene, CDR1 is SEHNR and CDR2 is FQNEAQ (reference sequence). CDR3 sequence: CASSMGHGGREQYF. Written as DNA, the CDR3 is TGTGCCAGCAGCATGGGACACGGCGGCCGAGAGCAGTACTTC. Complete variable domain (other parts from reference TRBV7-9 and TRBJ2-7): DTGVSQNPRHKITKRGQNVTFRCDPISEHNRLYWYRQTLGQGPEFLTYFQNEAQLEKSRLLSDRFSAERPKGSFSTLEIQRTEQGDSAMYLCASSMGHGGREQYFGPGTRLTVT.

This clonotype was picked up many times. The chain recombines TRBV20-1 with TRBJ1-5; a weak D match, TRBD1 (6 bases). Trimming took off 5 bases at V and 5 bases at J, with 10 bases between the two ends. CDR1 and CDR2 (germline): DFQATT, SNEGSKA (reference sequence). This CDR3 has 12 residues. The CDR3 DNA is TGCAGTGCTGTTTCAGGGGATCAGCCCCAGCATTTT. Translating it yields CSAVSGDQPQHF.

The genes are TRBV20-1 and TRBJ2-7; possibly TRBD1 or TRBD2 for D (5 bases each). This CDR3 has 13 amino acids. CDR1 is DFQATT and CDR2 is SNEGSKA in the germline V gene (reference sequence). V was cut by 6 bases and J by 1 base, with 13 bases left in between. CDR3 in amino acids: CSAAGGGSYEQYV. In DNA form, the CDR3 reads TGCAGTGCAGCCGGTGGGGGTTCCTACGAGCAGTACGTC.

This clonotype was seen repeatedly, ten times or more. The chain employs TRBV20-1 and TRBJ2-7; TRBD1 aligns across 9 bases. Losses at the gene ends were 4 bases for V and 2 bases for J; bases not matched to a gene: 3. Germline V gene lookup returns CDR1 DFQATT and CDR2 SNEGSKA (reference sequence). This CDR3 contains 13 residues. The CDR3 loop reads CSAIGQGTYEQYV. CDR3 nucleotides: TGCAGTGCTATCGGACAGGGGACCTACGAGCAGTACGTC.

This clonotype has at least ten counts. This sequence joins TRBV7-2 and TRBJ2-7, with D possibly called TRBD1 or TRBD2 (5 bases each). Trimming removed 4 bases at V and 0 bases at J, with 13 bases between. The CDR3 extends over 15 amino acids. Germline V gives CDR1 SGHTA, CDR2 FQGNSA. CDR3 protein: CASSYNVGASYEQYV. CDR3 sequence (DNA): TGTGCCAGCAGCTACAATGTCGGGGCCTCCTACGAGCAGTACGTC.

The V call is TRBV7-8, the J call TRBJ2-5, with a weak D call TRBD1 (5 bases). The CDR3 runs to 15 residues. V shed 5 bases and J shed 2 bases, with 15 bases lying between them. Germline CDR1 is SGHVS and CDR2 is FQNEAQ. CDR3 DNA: TGTGCCAGCAGCCCCAGCAGGGTAATGCAAGAGACCCAGTACTTC. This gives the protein CASSPSRVMQETQYF.

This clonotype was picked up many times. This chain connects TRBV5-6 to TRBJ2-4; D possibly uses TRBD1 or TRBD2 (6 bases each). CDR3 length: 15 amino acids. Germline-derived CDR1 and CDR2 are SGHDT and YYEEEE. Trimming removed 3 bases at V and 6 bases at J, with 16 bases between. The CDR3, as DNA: TGTGCCAGCAGCTCCTCCAGCAGGGGAGGAAACATTCAGTACTTC. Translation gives CASSSSSRGGNIQYF.

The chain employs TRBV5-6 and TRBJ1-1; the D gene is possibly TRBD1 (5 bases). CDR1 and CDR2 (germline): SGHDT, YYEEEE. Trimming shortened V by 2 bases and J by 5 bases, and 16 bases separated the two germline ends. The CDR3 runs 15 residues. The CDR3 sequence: CASSFVQGGKTEAFF. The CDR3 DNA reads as TGTGCCAGCAGCTTCGTCCAGGGCGGGAAAACTGAAGCTTTCTTT. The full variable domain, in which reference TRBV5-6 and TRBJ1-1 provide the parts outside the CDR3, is DAGVTQSPTHLIKTRGQQVTLRCSPKSGHDTVSWYQQALGQGPQFIFQYYEEEERQRGNFPDRFSGHQFPNYSSELNVNALLLGDSALYLCASSFVQGGKTEAFFGQGTRLTVV.